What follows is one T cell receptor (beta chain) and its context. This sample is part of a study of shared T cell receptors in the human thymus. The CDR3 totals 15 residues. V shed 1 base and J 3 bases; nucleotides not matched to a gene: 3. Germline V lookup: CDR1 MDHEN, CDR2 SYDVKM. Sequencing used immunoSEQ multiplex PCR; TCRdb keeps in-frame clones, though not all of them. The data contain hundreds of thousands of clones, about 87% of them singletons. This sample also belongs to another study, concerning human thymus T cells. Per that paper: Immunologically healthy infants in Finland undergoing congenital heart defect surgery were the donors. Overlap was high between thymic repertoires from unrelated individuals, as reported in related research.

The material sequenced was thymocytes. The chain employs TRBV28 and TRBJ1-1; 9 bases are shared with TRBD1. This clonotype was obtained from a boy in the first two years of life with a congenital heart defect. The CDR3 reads CASSLFRQGDTEAFF. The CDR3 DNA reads TGTGCCAGCAGTTTATTCCGACAGGGGGACACTGAAGCTTTCTTT.